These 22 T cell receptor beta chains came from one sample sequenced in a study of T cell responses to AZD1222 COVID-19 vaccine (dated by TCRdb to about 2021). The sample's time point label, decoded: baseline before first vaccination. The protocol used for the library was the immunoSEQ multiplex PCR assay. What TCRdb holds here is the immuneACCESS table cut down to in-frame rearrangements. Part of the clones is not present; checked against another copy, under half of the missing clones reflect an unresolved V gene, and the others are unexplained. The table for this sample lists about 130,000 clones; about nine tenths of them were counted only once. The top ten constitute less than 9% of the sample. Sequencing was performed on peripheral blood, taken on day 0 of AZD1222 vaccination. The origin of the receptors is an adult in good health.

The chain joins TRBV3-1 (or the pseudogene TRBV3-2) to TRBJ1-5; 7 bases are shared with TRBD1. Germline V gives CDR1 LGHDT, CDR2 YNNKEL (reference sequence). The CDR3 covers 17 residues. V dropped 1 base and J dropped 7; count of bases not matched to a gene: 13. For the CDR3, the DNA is TGTGCCAGCAGCCAAGCGGCAGGGGGTACCTTCGCACAGCCCCAGCATTTT. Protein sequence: CASSQAAGGTFAQPQHF.

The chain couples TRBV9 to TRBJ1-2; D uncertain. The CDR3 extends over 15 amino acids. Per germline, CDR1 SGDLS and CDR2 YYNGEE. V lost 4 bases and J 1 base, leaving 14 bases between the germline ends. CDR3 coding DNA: TGTGCCAGCAGCCCTAGCATGAGGGATAACTATGGCTACACCTTC. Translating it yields CASSPSMRDNYGYTF.

The CDR3: CASSLTRYSYEQYF. Written as DNA, the CDR3 is TGTGCCAGCAGCTTGACGCGTTACTCCTACGAGCAGTACTTC. The gene calls are TRBV5-5 and TRBJ2-7; D remains unclear. Per the germline V gene, CDR1 is SGHKS and CDR2 is YYEKEE (reference sequence). CDR3 size: 14 residues. V was pared by 1 base and J by 0 bases, with 8 bases between.

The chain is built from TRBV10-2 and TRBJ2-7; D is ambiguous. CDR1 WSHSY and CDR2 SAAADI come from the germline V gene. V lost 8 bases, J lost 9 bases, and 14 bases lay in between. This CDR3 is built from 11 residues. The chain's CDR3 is CASPGQLVQYF. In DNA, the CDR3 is TGCGCCAGCCCTGGCCAGTTAGTGCAGTACTTC.

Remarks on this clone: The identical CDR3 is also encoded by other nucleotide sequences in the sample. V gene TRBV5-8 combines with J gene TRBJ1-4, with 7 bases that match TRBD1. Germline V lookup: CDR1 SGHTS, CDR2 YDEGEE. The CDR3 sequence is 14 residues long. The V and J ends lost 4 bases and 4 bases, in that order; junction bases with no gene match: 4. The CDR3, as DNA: TGTGCCAGCAGCCAGGGACAGCATAATGAAAAACTGTTTTTT. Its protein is CASSQGQHNEKLFF.

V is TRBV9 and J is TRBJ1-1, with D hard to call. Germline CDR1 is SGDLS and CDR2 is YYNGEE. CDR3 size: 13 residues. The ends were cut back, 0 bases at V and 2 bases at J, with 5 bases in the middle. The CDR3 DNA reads TGTGCCAGCAGCGTAGATGGCAACACTGAAGCTTTCTTT. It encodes CASSVDGNTEAFF.

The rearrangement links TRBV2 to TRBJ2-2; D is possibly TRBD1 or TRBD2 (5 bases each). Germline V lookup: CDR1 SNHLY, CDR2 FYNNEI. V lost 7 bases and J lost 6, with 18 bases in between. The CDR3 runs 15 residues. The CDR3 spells CASITGRPRAGELFF. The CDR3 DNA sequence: TGTGCCAGCATTACGGGGCGCCCCAGGGCCGGGGAGCTGTTTTTT.

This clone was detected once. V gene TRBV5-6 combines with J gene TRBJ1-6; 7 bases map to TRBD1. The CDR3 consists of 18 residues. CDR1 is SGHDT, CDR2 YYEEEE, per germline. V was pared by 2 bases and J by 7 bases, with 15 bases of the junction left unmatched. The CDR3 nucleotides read TGTGCCAGCAGCTTTTATGGGAGGGGGCGAACGGACAATTCACCCCTCCACTTT. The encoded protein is CASSFYGRGRTDNSPLHF.

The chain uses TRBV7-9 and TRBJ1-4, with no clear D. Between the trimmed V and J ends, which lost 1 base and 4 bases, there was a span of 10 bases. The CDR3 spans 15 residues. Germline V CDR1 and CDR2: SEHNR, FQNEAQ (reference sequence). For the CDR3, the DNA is TGTGCCAGCAGCTTAGGAAGGAAGTTTAATGAAAAACTGTTTTTT. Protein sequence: CASSLGRKFNEKLFF.

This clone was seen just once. CDR3 sequence (DNA): TGCGCCAGCAGCCCCAAACTTCAAAACCGGGACCTCAAAGTGGATGGCTACACCTTC. Translated: CASSPKLQNRDLKVDGYTF. The rearrangement joins TRBV5-1 to TRBJ1-2; TRBD1 might be the D (5 bases). V lost 4 bases and J lost 6, with 31 bases in between. Germline CDR1 is SGHRS and CDR2 is YFSETQ. CDR3 length equals 19 residues.

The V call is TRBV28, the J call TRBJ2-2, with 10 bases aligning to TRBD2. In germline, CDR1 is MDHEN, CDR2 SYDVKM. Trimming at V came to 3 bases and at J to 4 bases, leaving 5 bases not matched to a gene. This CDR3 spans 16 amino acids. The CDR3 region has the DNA TGTGCCAGCAGTTTCGGGCTAGCGGGGGTCACCGGGGAGCTGTTTTTT. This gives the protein CASSFGLAGVTGELFF.

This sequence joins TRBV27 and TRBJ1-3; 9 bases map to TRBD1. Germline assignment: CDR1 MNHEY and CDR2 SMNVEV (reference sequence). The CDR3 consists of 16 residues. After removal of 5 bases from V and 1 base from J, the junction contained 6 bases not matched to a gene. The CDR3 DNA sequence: TGTGCCAGCAGTGCCGGGACAGGGCTTTCTGGAAACACCATATATTTT. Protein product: CASSAGTGLSGNTIYF.

CDR3: CASSQDGGTGAYGYTF. DNA for the CDR3: TGCGCCAGCAGCCAAGATGGTGGGACAGGGGCATATGGCTACACCTTC. The chain carries TRBV4-1 and TRBJ1-2, with 10 bases that match TRBD1. Trimming took 0 bases from V and 5 from J; bases not matched to a gene: 6. This CDR3 has 16 residues. The germline V gene encodes CDR1 MGHRA and CDR2 YSYEKL.

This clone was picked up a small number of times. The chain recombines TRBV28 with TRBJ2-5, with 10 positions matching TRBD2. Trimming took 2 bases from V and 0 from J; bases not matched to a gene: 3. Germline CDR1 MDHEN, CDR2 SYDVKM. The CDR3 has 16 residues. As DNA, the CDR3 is TGTGCCAGCAGTTTAATGACTAGCGGGTACCAAGAGACCCAGTACTTC. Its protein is CASSLMTSGYQETQYF.

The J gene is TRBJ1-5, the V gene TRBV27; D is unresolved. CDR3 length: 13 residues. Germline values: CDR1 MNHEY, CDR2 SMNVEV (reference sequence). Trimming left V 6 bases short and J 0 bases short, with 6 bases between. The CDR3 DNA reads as TGTGCCAGCAGGGAGAATAGCAATCAGCCCCAGCATTTT. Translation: CASRENSNQPQHF.

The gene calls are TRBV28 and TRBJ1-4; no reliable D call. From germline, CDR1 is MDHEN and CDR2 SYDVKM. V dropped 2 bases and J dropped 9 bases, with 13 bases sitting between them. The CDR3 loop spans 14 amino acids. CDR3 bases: TGTGCCAGCAGTTTACTCCCGTTGGATAAAAAACTGTTTTTT. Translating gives CASSLLPLDKKLFF.

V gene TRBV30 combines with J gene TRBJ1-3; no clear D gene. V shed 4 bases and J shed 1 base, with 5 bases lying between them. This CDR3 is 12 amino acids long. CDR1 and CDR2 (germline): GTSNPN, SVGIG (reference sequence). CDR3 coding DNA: TGTGCCTGGAAGAGATCTGGAAACACCATATATTTT. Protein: CAWKRSGNTIYF. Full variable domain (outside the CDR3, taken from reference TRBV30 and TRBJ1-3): SQTIHQWPATLVQPVGSPLSLECTVEGTSNPNLYWYRQAAGRGLQLLFYSVGIGQISSEVPQNLSASRPQDRQFILSSKKLLLSDSGFYLCAWKRSGNTIYFGEGSWLTVV.

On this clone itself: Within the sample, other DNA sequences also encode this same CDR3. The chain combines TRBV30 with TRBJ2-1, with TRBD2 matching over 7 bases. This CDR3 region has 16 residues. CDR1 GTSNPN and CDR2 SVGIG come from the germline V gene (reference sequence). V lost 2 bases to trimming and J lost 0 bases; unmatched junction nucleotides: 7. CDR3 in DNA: TGTGCCTGGAGTCCCTGGCGGGAGAGCTCCTACAATGAGCAGTTCTTC. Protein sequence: CAWSPWRESSYNEQFF.

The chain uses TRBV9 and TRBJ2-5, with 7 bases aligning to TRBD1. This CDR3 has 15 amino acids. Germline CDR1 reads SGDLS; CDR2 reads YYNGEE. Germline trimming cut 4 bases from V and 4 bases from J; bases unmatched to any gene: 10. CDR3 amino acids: CASSLGQPGGETQYF. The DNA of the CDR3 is TGTGCCAGCAGCCTGGGACAGCCTGGAGGAGAGACCCAGTACTTC.

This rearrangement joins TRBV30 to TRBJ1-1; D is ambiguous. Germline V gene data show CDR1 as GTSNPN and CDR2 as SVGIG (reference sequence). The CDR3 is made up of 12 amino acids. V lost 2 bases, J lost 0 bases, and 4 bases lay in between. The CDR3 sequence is CAWSRVNTEAFF. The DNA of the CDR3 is TGTGCCTGGAGTCGGGTGAACACTGAAGCTTTCTTT.

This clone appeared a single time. The CDR3 region has the DNA TGTGCCAGCAGCCCCAATCTAAACACCGGGGAGCTGTTTTTT. Residues: CASSPNLNTGELFF. V is TRBV5-6 and J is TRBJ2-2; D gene unclear. The CDR3 loop spans 14 amino acids. The germline V gene encodes CDR1 SGHDT and CDR2 YYEEEE. The V end lost 4 bases, the J end lost 2 bases, and 9 bases lay between the germline ends. The full variable domain, with the rest looked up from reference TRBV5-6 and TRBJ2-2, is DAGVTQSPTHLIKTRGQQVTLRCSPKSGHDTVSWYQQALGQGPQFIFQYYEEEERQRGNFPDRFSGHQFPNYSSELNVNALLLGDSALYLCASSPNLNTGELFFGEGSRLTVL.

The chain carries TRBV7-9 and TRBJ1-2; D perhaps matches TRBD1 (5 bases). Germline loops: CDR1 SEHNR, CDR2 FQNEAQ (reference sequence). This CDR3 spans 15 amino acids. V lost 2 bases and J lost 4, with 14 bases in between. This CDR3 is CASSLQLPGSYGYTF. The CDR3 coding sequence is TGTGCCAGCAGCTTACAGCTCCCAGGGAGCTATGGCTACACCTTC.